This is a list of T cell receptor beta chains from one sample in a study of response to subunit inactivated influenza vaccine. TCRdb ran MiXCR on the RT-PCR reads and lists one entry per CDR3 protein. The data show 600,000 to 850,000 distinct CDR3 sequences, approximately 14% seen once. Here the sequenced sample was PBMCs from blood, taken about 14 days before vaccination. These receptors were obtained from a man aged 45 to 65 who received an inactivated influenza vaccine. Both conserved end residues are part of each CDR3. The D gene is left open where the match is weak. Clone size is given for some rows only: seen once, a few or many times, or a class if the clone is expanded.

D gene: TRBD2; clone size: once; J gene: TRBJ2-2; V gene: TRBV29-1; CDR3 protein: CSVETLAGGLGTGELFF; CDR3 DNA: TGCAGCGTTGAAACACTAGCGGGGGGGCTGGGCACCGGGGAGCTGTTTTTT
D gene: NA; clone size: few; J gene: TRBJ2-1; V gene: TRBV4-2; CDR3 protein: CASRTVNEQFF; CDR3 DNA: TGTGCCAGCAGGACGGTCAATGAGCAGTTCTTC
D gene: NA; clone size: NA; J gene: TRBJ1-3; V gene: TRBV6-2/TRBV6-3; CDR3 protein: CASSSTAGNTIYF; CDR3 DNA: TGTGCCAGCAGTAGTACAGCTGGAAACACCATATATTTT
D gene: TRBD1; clone size: few; J gene: TRBJ1-1; V gene: TRBV12-3/TRBV12-4; CDR3 protein: CASSLAPGQRMNTEAFF; CDR3 DNA: TGTGCCAGCAGTTTAGCCCCGGGACAGCGAATGAACACTGAAGCTTTCTTT
D gene: NA; clone size: few; J gene: TRBJ2-7; V gene: TRBV20-1; CDR3 protein: CSAREGAVPYEQYF; CDR3 DNA: TGCAGTGCTAGAGAAGGGGCAGTCCCCTACGAGCAGTACTTC
D gene: TRBD2; clone size: many; J gene: TRBJ2-4; V gene: TRBV6-2/TRBV6-3; CDR3 protein: CASSYLRIASGNLNIQYF; CDR3 DNA: TGTGCCAGCAGTTACCTTCGTATTGCTAGCGGAAACCTAAACATTCAGTACTTC
D gene: NA; clone size: few; J gene: TRBJ2-1; V gene: TRBV5-1; CDR3 protein: CASSLVYRAVFNEQFF; CDR3 DNA: TGCGCCAGCAGCTTGGTGTATAGGGCGGTTTTCAATGAGCAGTTCTTC
D gene: NA; clone size: NA; J gene: TRBJ2-6; V gene: TRBV6-1; CDR3 protein: CASSPTGVWSGANVLTF; CDR3 DNA: TGTGCCAGCAGTCCCACGGGAGTGTGGTCTGGGGCCAACGTCCTGACTTTC
D gene: TRBD1; clone size: many; J gene: TRBJ2-3; V gene: TRBV6-1; CDR3 protein: CASGRQGIPPDTQYF; CDR3 DNA: TGTGCCAGCGGTAGACAGGGGATTCCCCCAGATACGCAGTATTTT
D gene: TRBD2; clone size: NA; J gene: TRBJ2-5; V gene: TRBV7-2; CDR3 protein: CASSLVASGSQETQYF; CDR3 DNA: TGTGCCAGCAGCTTAGTGGCTAGCGGGAGTCAAGAGACCCAGTACTTC
D gene: TRBD2; clone size: few; J gene: TRBJ2-3; V gene: TRBV24-1; CDR3 protein: CATSDPRTSGTSSTDTQYF; CDR3 DNA: TGTGCCACCAGTGACCCGAGGACTAGCGGTACTTCTAGCACAGATACGCAGTATTTT
D gene: NA; clone size: many; J gene: TRBJ1-1; V gene: TRBV7-8; CDR3 protein: CASSVRRANTEAFF; CDR3 DNA: TGTGCCAGCAGCGTTAGAAGGGCGAACACTGAAGCTTTCTTT
D gene: NA; clone size: NA; J gene: TRBJ2-7; V gene: TRBV7-2; CDR3 protein: CASSSHFGGDEQYF; CDR3 DNA: TGTGCCAGCAGCTCCCACTTCGGAGGGGACGAGCAGTACTTC
D gene: NA; clone size: few; J gene: TRBJ2-7; V gene: TRBV2; CDR3 protein: CASSEAEPDSYEQYF; CDR3 DNA: TGTGCCAGCAGTGAAGCCGAGCCCGACTCCTACGAGCAGTACTTC
D gene: NA; clone size: many; J gene: TRBJ2-1; V gene: TRBV29-1; CDR3 protein: CSVEGRKVGVRDEQFF; CDR3 DNA: TGCAGCGTTGAAGGACGAAAGGTAGGGGTTCGTGATGAGCAGTTCTTC
D gene: NA; clone size: few; J gene: TRBJ1-5; V gene: TRBV20-1; CDR3 protein: CSARDEGLGNQPQHF; CDR3 DNA: TGCAGTGCTAGAGATGAGGGGTTGGGCAATCAGCCCCAGCATTTT
D gene: TRBD2; clone size: few; J gene: TRBJ2-5; V gene: TRBV12-3/TRBV12-4; CDR3 protein: CASSKNSGRAQETQYF; CDR3 DNA: TGTGCCAGCAGTAAAAATAGCGGGAGGGCTCAAGAGACCCAGTACTTC
D gene: NA; clone size: NA; J gene: TRBJ1-4; V gene: TRBV7-3; CDR3 protein: CASSLFEREGLFF; CDR3 DNA: TGTGCCAGCAGCCTATTCGAGCGGGAGGGACTGTTTTTT
D gene: TRBD2; clone size: few; J gene: TRBJ2-7; V gene: TRBV6-2/TRBV6-3; CDR3 protein: CASSPPSSGLIYEQYF; CDR3 DNA: TGTGCCAGCAGCCCACCCTCTAGCGGCCTCATCTACGAGCAGTACTTC
D gene: NA; clone size: many; J gene: TRBJ2-2; V gene: TRBV12-3/TRBV12-4; CDR3 protein: CASTLYTGELFF; CDR3 DNA: TGTGCCAGTACTCTTTACACCGGGGAGCTGTTTTTT
D gene: TRBD2; clone size: NA; J gene: TRBJ2-1; V gene: TRBV4-1; CDR3 protein: CASSQDGTSGGDEQFF; CDR3 DNA: TGCGCCAGCAGCCAAGATGGGACTAGCGGGGGTGATGAGCAGTTCTTC
D gene: TRBD2; clone size: few; J gene: TRBJ2-1; V gene: TRBV6-1; CDR3 protein: CASSQTRLAGGYNEQFF; CDR3 DNA: TGTGCCAGCAGTCAAACCAGACTAGCGGGGGGATACAATGAGCAGTTCTTC
D gene: NA; clone size: few; J gene: TRBJ2-2; V gene: TRBV20-1; CDR3 protein: CSASRTSAGELFF; CDR3 DNA: TGCAGTGCTAGCAGGACATCGGCCGGGGAGCTGTTTTTT
D gene: NA; clone size: NA; J gene: TRBJ2-1; V gene: TRBV7-2; CDR3 protein: CASSARNDNEQFF; CDR3 DNA: TGTGCCAGCAGCGCGCGTAACGACAATGAGCAGTTCTTC
D gene: TRBD1; clone size: few; J gene: TRBJ1-5; V gene: TRBV20-1; CDR3 protein: CSALTGGGQPQHF; CDR3 DNA: TGCAGTGCTCTAACAGGGGGTGGTCAGCCCCAGCATTTT
D gene: NA; clone size: few; J gene: TRBJ2-3; V gene: TRBV13; CDR3 protein: CASSSATGTPRTDTQYF; CDR3 DNA: TGTGCCAGCAGCTCTGCCACCGGGACACCTCGCACAGATACGCAGTATTTT
D gene: NA; clone size: NA; J gene: TRBJ1-6; V gene: TRBV7-8; CDR3 protein: CASSLERGSGNSPLHF; CDR3 DNA: TGTGCCAGCAGCTTAGAGAGGGGGAGCGGTAATTCACCCCTCCACTTT
D gene: TRBD2; clone size: NA; J gene: TRBJ2-1; V gene: TRBV20-1; CDR3 protein: CSARALSRPRGGISSYNEQFF; CDR3 DNA: TGCAGTGCTAGAGCTCTATCTCGACCGCGGGGGGGGATAAGCTCCTACAATGAGCAGTTCTTC
D gene: NA; clone size: NA; J gene: TRBJ1-6; V gene: TRBV5-1; CDR3 protein: CASSLELKYSPLHF; CDR3 DNA: TGCGCCAGCAGCTTGGAACTGAAATATTCACCCCTCCACTTT